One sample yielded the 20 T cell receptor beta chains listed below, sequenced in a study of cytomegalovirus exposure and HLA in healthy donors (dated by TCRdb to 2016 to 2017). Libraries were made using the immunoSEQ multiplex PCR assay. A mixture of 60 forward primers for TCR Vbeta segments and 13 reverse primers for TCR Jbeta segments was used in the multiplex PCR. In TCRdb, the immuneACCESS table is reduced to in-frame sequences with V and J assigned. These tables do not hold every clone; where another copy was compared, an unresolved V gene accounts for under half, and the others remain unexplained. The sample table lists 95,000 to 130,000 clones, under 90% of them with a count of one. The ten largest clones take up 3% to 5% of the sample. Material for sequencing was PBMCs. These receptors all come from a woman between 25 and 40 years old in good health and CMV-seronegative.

CDR3 region: CATSQGSGANVLTF. The CDR3 DNA reads TGCGCCACATCTCAGGGGTCGGGGGCCAACGTCCTGACTTTC. J is TRBJ2-6 and V is TRBV10-1; D perhaps matches TRBD1 (6 bases). The CDR3 length is 14 residues. The V end lost 10 bases, the J end lost 4 bases, and 14 bases lay between the germline ends. The germline CDR1 and CDR2 sequences are WNHNN and SYGVQD (reference sequence).

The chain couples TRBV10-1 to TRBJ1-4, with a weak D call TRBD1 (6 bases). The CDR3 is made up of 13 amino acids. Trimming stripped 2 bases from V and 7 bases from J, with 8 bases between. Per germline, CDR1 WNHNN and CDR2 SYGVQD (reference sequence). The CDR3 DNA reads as TGCGCCAGCAGTGAGACAGGGATTGAAAAACTGTTTTTT. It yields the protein CASSETGIEKLFF.

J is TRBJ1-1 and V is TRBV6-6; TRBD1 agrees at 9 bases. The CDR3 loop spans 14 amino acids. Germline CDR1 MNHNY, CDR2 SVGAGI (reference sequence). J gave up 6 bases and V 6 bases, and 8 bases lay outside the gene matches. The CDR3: CASRVQGAEAEAFF. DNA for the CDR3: TGTGCCAGCAGGGTACAGGGGGCGGAAGCTGAAGCTTTCTTT.

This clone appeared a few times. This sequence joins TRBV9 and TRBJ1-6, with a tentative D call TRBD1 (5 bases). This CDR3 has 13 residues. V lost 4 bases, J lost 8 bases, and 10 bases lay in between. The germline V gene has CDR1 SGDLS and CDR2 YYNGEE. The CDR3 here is CASSRGRDSPLHF. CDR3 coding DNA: TGTGCCAGCAGCAGGGGAAGAGATTCACCCCTCCACTTT.

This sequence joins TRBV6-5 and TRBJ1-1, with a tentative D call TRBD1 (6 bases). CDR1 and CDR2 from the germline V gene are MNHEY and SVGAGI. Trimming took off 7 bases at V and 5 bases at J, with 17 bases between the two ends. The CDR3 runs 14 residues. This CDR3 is CASNIMDTGTEAFF. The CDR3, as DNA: TGTGCCAGCAATATCATGGACACAGGGACTGAAGCTTTCTTT.

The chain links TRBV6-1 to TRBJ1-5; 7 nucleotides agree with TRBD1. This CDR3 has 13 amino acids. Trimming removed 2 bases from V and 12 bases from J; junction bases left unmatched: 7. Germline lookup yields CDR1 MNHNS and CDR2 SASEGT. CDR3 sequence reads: CASSEIGTVNQHF. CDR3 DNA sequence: TGTGCCAGCAGTGAAATCGGGACAGTCAACCAGCATTTT.

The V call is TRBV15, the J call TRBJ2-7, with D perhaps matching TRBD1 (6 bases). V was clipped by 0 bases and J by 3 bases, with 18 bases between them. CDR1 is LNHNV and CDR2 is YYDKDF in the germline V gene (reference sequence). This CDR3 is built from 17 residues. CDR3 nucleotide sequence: TGTGCCACCAGCAGAGATCGGGTGGGGGACACACGCTACGAGCAGTACTTC. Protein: CATSRDRVGDTRYEQYF.

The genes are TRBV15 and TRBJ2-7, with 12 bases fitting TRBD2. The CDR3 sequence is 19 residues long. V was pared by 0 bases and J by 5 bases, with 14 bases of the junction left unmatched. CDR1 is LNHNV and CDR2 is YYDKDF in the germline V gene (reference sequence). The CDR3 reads CATSREGGATSGRTNEQYF. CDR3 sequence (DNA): TGTGCCACCAGCAGAGAAGGGGGGGCTACTAGCGGGAGGACTAACGAGCAGTACTTC.

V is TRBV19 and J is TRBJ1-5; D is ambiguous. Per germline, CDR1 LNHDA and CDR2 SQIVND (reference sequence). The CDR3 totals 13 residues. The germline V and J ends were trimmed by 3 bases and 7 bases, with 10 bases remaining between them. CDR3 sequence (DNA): TGTGCCAGTAGTATCCAGGTCGACCAGCCCCAGCATTTT. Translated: CASSIQVDQPQHF.

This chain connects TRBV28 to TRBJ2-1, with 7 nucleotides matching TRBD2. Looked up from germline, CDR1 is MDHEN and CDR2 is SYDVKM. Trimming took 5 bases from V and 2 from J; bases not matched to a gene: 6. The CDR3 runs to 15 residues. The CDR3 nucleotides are TGTGCCAGCAGTCTCCGACTAGCTGCCTACAATGAGCAGTTCTTC. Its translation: CASSLRLAAYNEQFF.

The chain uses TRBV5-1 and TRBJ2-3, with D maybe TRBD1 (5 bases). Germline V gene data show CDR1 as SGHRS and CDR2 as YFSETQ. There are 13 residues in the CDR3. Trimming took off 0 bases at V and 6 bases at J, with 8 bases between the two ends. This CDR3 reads CASSLVGADTQYF. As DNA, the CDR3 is TGCGCCAGCAGCTTGGTAGGGGCGGATACGCAGTATTTT. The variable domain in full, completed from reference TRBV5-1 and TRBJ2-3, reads KAGVTQTPRYLIKTRGQQVTLSCSPISGHRSVSWYQQTPGQGLQFLFEYFSETQRNKGNFPGRFSGRQFSNSRSEMNVSTLELGDSALYLCASSLVGADTQYFGPGTRLTVL.

The CDR3 is CASRTSGASYEQYF. The DNA of the CDR3 is TGTGCCAGCAGAACTAGCGGGGCATCCTACGAGCAGTACTTC. The chain uses TRBV27 and TRBJ2-7, with TRBD2 matching over 10 bases. V lost 6 bases and J lost 1; bases outside the gene matches: 3. The CDR3 loop spans 14 amino acids. Germline-derived CDR1 and CDR2 are MNHEY and SMNVEV (reference sequence).

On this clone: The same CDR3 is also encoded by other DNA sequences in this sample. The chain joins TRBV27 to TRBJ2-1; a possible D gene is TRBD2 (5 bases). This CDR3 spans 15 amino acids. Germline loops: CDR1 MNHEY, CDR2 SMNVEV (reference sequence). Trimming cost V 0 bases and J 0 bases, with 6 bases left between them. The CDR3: CASSLSGSSYNEQFF. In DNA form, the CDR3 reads TGTGCCAGCAGTTTATCGGGGAGCTCCTACAATGAGCAGTTCTTC.

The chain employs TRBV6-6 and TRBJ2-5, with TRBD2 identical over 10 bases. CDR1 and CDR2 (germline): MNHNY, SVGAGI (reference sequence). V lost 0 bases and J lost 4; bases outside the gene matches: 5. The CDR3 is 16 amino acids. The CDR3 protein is CASSYSTASGRETQYF. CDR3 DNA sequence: TGTGCCAGCAGTTACTCGACGGCTAGCGGGAGAGAGACCCAGTACTTC.

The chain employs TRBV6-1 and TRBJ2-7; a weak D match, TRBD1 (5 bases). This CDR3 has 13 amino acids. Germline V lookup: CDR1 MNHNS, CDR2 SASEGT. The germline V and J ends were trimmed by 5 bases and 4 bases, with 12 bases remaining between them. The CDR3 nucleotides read TGTGCCAGCAGTCAGGGTTTGGGGTACGAGCAGTACTTC. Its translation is CASSQGLGYEQYF.

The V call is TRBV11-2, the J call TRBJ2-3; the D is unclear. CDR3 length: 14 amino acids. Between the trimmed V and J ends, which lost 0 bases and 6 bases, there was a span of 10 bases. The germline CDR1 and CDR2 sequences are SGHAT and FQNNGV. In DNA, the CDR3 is TGTGCCAGCAGCTTAGATCTTGGCCTTGATACGCAGTATTTT. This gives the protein CASSLDLGLDTQYF. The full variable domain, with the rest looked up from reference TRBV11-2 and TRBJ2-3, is EAGVAQSPRYKIIEKRQSVAFWCNPISGHATLYWYQQILGQGPKLLIQFQNNGVVDDSQLPKDRFSAERLKGVDSTLKIQPAKLEDSAVYLCASSLDLGLDTQYFGPGTRLTVL.

CDR3 sequence (DNA): TGTGCCAGTAGTATGACGGGAACAAATGGCTACACCTTC. It specifies CASSMTGTNGYTF. J is TRBJ1-2 and V is TRBV19; no clear D gene. V dropped 3 bases and J dropped 6 bases, with 11 bases sitting between them. Germline values: CDR1 LNHDA, CDR2 SQIVND (reference sequence). This CDR3 is 13 amino acids long.

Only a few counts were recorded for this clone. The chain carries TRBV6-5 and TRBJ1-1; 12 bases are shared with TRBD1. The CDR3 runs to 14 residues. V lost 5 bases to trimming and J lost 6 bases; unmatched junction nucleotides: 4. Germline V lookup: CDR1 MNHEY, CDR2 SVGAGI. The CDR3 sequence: CASSLGQGASEAFF. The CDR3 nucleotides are TGTGCCAGCAGTCTGGGACAGGGGGCTTCTGAAGCTTTCTTT.

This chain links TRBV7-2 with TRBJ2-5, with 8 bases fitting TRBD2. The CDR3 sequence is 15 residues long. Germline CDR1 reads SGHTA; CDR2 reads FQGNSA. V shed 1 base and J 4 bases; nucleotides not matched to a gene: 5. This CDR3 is CASSLVAGGGETQYF. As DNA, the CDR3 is TGTGCCAGCAGCTTAGTTGCGGGAGGCGGAGAGACCCAGTACTTC.

The DNA for the CDR3 is TGTGCCACCAGCAGAGATCTCGGCAGCGGAAGGACAGATACGCAGTATTTT. Protein sequence: CATSRDLGSGRTDTQYF. The V and J genes are TRBV15 and TRBJ2-3; perhaps TRBD2 as D (5 bases). Germline V CDR1 and CDR2: LNHNV, YYDKDF (reference sequence). The V end was cut by 0 bases, the J end by 3 bases, with 16 bases between. CDR3 size: 17 residues.